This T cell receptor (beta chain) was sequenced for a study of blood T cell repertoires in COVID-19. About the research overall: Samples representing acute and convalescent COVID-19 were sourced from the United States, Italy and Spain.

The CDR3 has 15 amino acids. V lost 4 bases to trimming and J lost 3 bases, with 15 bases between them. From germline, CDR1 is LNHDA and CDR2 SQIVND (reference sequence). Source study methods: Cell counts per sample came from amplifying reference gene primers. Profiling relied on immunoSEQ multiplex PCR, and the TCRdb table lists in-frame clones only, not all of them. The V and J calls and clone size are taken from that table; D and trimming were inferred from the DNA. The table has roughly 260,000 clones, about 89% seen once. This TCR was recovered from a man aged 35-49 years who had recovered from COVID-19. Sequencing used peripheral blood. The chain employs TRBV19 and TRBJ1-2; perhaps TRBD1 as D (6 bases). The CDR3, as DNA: TGTGCCAGTAGTACTCCGGGACAAAAAGACTATGGCTACACCTTC. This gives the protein CASSTPGQKDYGYTF. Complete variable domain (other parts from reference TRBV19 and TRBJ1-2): DGGITQSPKYLFRKEGQNVTLSCEQNLNHDAMYWYRQDPGQGLRLIYYSQIVNDFQKGDIAEGYSVSREKKESFPLTVTSAQKNPTAFYLCASSTPGQKDYGYTFGSGTRLTVV.